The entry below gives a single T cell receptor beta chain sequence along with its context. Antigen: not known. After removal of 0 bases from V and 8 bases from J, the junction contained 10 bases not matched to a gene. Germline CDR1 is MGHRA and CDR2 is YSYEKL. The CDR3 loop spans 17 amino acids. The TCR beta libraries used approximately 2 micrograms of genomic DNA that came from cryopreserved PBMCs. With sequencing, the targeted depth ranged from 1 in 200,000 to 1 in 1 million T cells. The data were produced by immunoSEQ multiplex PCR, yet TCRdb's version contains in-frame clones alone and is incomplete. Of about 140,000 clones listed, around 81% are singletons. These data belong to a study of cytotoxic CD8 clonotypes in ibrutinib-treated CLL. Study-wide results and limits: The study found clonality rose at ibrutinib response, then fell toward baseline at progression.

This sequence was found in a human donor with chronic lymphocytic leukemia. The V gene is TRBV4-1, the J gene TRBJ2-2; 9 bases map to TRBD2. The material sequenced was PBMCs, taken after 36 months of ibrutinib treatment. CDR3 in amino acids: CASSQDPRGRAAGELFF. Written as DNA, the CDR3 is TGCGCCAGCAGCCAAGACCCTCGCGGGAGGGCCGCAGGGGAGCTGTTTTTT.